This entry features one T cell receptor beta chain sequence. This may stem from a read error, because a much larger clone lies one nucleotide away. This sample is drawn from a study of blood T cells in healthy people across ages. For the second PCR, which ran for 7 to 11 cycles, a sample-barcoded 5' primer and a J-beta primer mix were used. Each of the cDNA molecules was tagged by a template-switch adaptor with 12 random nucleotides. TCRdb ran MiXCR on the 5' RACE reads and lists one entry per CDR3 protein. The repertoire holds about 700,000 distinct CDR3 sequences, with about 30% as singletons. The CDR3 spans 14 residues.

The sequenced sample was blood. This receptor was identified in a woman of 80 years or more in good health. J is TRBJ2-3 and V is TRBV12-3 or TRBV12-4, with TRBD2 matching 7 bases. CDR3 DNA: TGTGCCAGCAGTTTTTTGACTAGCACAGATGCGCAGTATTTT. Encoded protein: CASSFLTSTDAQYF.